This TCR beta chain was found in a study of blood T cell repertoires in COVID-19. Turning to the study itself: Collection of acute and convalescent COVID-19 samples took place in the United States, Italy and Spain. T cells, B-cell-depleted T cells, or PBMCs supplied cDNA or gDNA.

The CDR3 extends over 17 amino acids. Germline lookup yields CDR1 SGHDT and CDR2 YYEEEE. V was clipped by 4 bases and J by 3 bases; unmatched bases: 12. Study processing details: Estimates of nucleated cell counts were drawn from the amplification of reference gene primers. Libraries were prepared by immunoSEQ multiplex PCR; TCRdb keeps only in-frame clonotypes and omits some of them. The V and J calls and clone size come from that table; D and trimming were worked out from the DNA. This table has about 74,000 clones, around 88% appearing once. This TCR was sampled from an elderly woman with active or convalescent COVID-19. Source material: peripheral blood. The chain employs TRBV5-6 and TRBJ2-1, with 8 bases that match TRBD1. The CDR3 protein is CASSPLTGVGHYNEQFF. CDR3 in DNA: TGTGCCAGCAGCCCTCTGACAGGGGTGGGCCACTACAATGAGCAGTTCTTC.